This is a list of T cell receptor beta chains from one sample in a study of PD-1 blockade in classical Hodgkin lymphoma. Using immunoSEQ multiplex PCR, the repertoire was profiled, and TCRdb retains in-frame clones only, with some absent. The sample lists 95,000 to 100,000 clones; 85% to 90% were seen once. The specimen comprised peripheral blood mononuclear cells (PBMCs), sampled before the second cycle of nivolumab. These receptors were obtained from a human donor with classical Hodgkin lymphoma. CDR3s include the opening cysteine and the closing phenylalanine or tryptophan. D genes are given only for firm matches. Only part of the rows carry a size: once, few, many, or a class if the clone is expanded.

j_call clone_size d_call cdr3_length v_call cdr3_aa cdr3_nt
TRBJ1-2 . . 12 TRBV30 CAWSVIVQSQAF TGTGCCTGGAGTGTGATAGTTCAGTCGCAGGCCTTC
TRBJ1-2 . . 15 TRBV9 CASSVGSGEPYGYTF TGTGCCAGCAGCGTAGGGTCCGGGGAACCTTATGGCTACACCTTC
TRBJ1-2 . TRBD1 14 TRBV29-1 CSVEEWTGRFGYTF TGCAGCGTTGAAGAATGGACAGGAAGGTTTGGCTACACCTTC
TRBJ1-1 . . 15 TRBV30 CAWSLGQGRYTEAFF TGTGCCTGGAGTCTCGGCCAGGGCCGTTACACTGAAGCTTTCTTT
TRBJ1-5 . . 13 TRBV6-6 CASSFRGNQPQHF TGTGCCAGCAGCTTTAGGGGTAATCAGCCCCAGCATTTT
TRBJ2-7 . TRBD1 15 TRBV4-2 CASSSGTGTTYEQYF TGTGCCAGCAGCTCCGGGACAGGGACCACCTACGAGCAGTACTTC
TRBJ2-1 . . 16 TRBV4-2 CASSQDPRTVINEQFF TGTGCCAGCAGCCAAGATCCCCGGACAGTGATTAATGAGCAGTTCTTC
TRBJ2-3 . . 16 TRBV28 CASSLYGYRPTDTQYF TGTGCCAGCAGTTTATATGGCTACCGCCCCACAGATACGCAGTATTTT
TRBJ1-1 . TRBD1 13 TRBV19 CASSAGTGSSAFF TGTGCCAGTAGTGCGGGGACAGGTTCGTCAGCTTTCTTT
TRBJ2-1 . TRBD2 15 TRBV13 CASRPALRGAGEQFF TGTGCCAGCAGGCCCGCCTTGCGGGGGGCCGGTGAGCAGTTCTTC
TRBJ1-3 . . 13 TRBV29-1 CSVEVLSGNTIYF TGCAGCGTTGAGGTACTGTCTGGAAACACCATATATTTT
TRBJ1-1 . . 16 TRBV7-2 CASSEQVPTGMTEAFF TGTGCCAGCAGCGAACAGGTTCCAACAGGGATGACTGAAGCTTTCTTT
TRBJ1-3 once . 13 TRBV6-1 CASSAGPGNTIYF TGTGCCAGCAGTGCGGGGCCTGGAAACACCATATATTTT
TRBJ1-5 . . 13 TRBV6-4 CASSEFWRGPQHF TGTGCCAGCAGTGAATTCTGGCGGGGCCCCCAGCATTTT
TRBJ2-7 . . 8 TRBV27 CAGGEQYF TGTGCCGGAGGTGAGCAGTACTTC
TRBJ2-5 . TRBD1 12 TRBV28 CASTGDPETQYF TGTGCCAGTACAGGGGACCCAGAGACCCAGTACTTC
TRBJ1-1 . TRBD1 17 TRBV5-1 CASSLRTGVVMNTEAFF TGCGCCAGCAGCTTACGGACAGGGGTCGTCATGAACACTGAAGCTTTCTTT
TRBJ2-2 . TRBD1 15 TRBV4-2 CASSRLQGANGELFF TGTGCCAGCAGCCGCCTACAGGGGGCCAACGGGGAGCTGTTTTTT
TRBJ2-1 . . 13 TRBV4-2 CASSQAGGDEQFF TGTGCCAGCAGCCAAGCAGGCGGCGATGAGCAGTTCTTC
TRBJ1-2 . TRBD1 13 TRBV2 CASSGDRDYGYTF TGTGCCAGCAGTGGGGACAGGGACTATGGCTACACCTTC
TRBJ2-2 . TRBD2 15 TRBV2 CASMGLAGGTGELFF TGTGCCAGCATGGGACTAGCGGGGGGCACCGGGGAGCTGTTTTTT
TRBJ1-3 . . 15 TRBV9 CASSARDFSGNTIYF TGTGCCAGCAGCGCCCGGGACTTCTCTGGAAACACCATATATTTT
TRBJ1-6 . . 16 TRBV28 CASSDWGLSYNSPLHF TGTGCCAGCAGCGATTGGGGGTTATCCTATAATTCACCCCTCCACTTT
TRBJ2-5 . . 17 TRBV1 CTSSQEKLAGPQETQYF TGCACCAGCAGCCAAGAAAAATTAGCGGGGCCTCAAGAGACCCAGTACTTC
TRBJ2-3 . . 12 TRBV15 CATSGSTDTQYF TGTGCCACCAGTGGGAGCACAGATACGCAGTATTTT